This TCR beta chain originates from a study of tumor-infiltrating lymphocytes in primary liver carcinoma. At the level of the study: Patients comprised men and women whose ages fell between 30 and 69 years. Study results and limitations: Blood trailed tumors significantly in top-250-clone fraction (p = 0.039).

On this clonotype itself: Its antigen remains unknown.

Blood RNA came from unsorted whole blood; germline DNA was also extracted. From germline, CDR1 is SGHAT and CDR2 FQNNGV. V lost 9 bases and J lost 3, with 13 bases in between. The CDR3 is 13 amino acids. Researchers generated TCR beta cDNA from roughly 510 ng of total RNA, relying on a constant-region primer. Each TCR beta library was derived from three nested multiplex PCR rounds that employed slightly modified ARM-PCR. A C-beta reverse primer was combined with TRBV1-TRBV30 forward primers in the first two PCR rounds, and each round had roughly 9 cycles. TCRdb re-called the multiplex PCR reads with MiXCR, one entry per CDR3 protein. The data hold 150,000 to 200,000 distinct CDR3 sequences, with about 60% observed a single time.

The chain links TRBV11-2 to TRBJ2-3; unclear D gene. This TCR came from a man aged 35 to 55 with primary liver carcinoma and hepatitis B virus infection. The sequenced material came from peripheral blood. Written as DNA, the CDR3 is TGTGCCAGTGGCTTAGGAAGTACAGATACGCAGTATTTT. Protein sequence: CASGLGSTDTQYF.